One and the same sample provided the 5 T cell receptor beta chains below, sequenced in a study of Graves' ophthalmopathy and Graves' hyperthyroidism. Beta-chain TCR CDR3 regions were amplified from RNA transcripts. First-round RT-PCR employed HTBI primers, with a second-round multiplex PCR after it. TCRdb fed the multiplex PCR reads into MiXCR, producing one record per CDR3 protein. The table includes roughly 400,000 distinct CDR3 sequences, about 16% detected once. Input material: peripheral blood. Receptors were obtained from a woman under 30 with Graves' ophthalmopathy.

This clonotype was detected many times. The gene calls are TRBV6-5 and TRBJ2-7, with a tentative D call TRBD1 (5 bases). Trimming cost V 6 bases and J 2 bases, with 11 bases left between them. The CDR3 has 13 amino acids. Germline loops: CDR1 MNHEY, CDR2 SVGAGI. This CDR3 reads CASRLSGPYEQYF. The CDR3 DNA follows: TGTGCCAGCAGGCTCTCAGGGCCCTACGAGCAGTACTTC.

V usage is TRBV9 and J usage is TRBJ2-2; D assignment may be TRBD1 or TRBD2 (5 bases each). CDR3 length: 15 residues. Germline V gene lookup returns CDR1 SGDLS and CDR2 YYNGEE. The V end was cut by 0 bases, the J end by 2 bases, with 8 bases between. The CDR3 DNA sequence: TGTGCCAGCAGCGTAGCGGGGACCAACACCGGGGAGCTGTTTTTT. Its protein product is CASSVAGTNTGELFF.

This clonotype appeared many times. The chain employs TRBV28 and TRBJ2-5; D is tentatively TRBD1 or TRBD2 (5 bases each). Germline CDR1 MDHEN, CDR2 SYDVKM. V was trimmed by 5 bases and J by 5 bases, leaving 15 bases between them. The CDR3 consists of 14 residues. CDR3 residues: CASSPRGGAETQYF. The CDR3, as DNA: TGTGCCAGCAGTCCCCGTGGGGGAGCCGAGACCCAGTACTTC.

The CDR3 bases are TGTGCCAGCAGAGGGCCTTTAGGTAGCAATCAGCCCCAGCATTTT. Translation: CASRGPLGSNQPQHF. The rearrangement joins TRBV28 to TRBJ1-5; D gene ambiguous. The CDR3 loop spans 15 amino acids. Per germline, CDR1 MDHEN and CDR2 SYDVKM. V gave up 6 bases and J gave up 0 bases, with 12 bases separating them.

The V gene is TRBV7-2, the J gene TRBJ1-2; 7 nucleotides line up with TRBD1. This CDR3 spans 14 amino acids. V lost 5 bases to trimming and J lost 0 bases; unmatched junction nucleotides: 3. CDR1 is SGHTA and CDR2 is FQGNSA in the germline V gene. The CDR3 reads CASSKTGPNYGYTF. As DNA, the CDR3 is TGTGCCAGCAGCAAGACAGGGCCTAACTATGGCTACACCTTC.